This entry describes one TCR beta chain. The data belong to a study of cytomegalovirus exposure and HLA in healthy donors. Background on the study: A prior study identified some 100 million unique TCR beta sequences from 200 million or so T cells.

It was with 60 Vbeta and 13 Jbeta primers that the PCR ran. Produced via immunoSEQ multiplex PCR; TCRdb's table is partial and in-frame only. This sample has 150,000 to 200,000 clones; roughly 80% occur once, and the top ten carry 1.7%. V shed 6 bases, J shed 5 bases, and the junction held 8 bases outside the gene matches. Germline CDR1 is SGDLS and CDR2 is YYNGEE. The CDR3 length is 14 residues. Sequenced: PBMCs. The receptor comes from a woman between 18 and 29 years old in good health and CMV-seronegative. The rearrangement links TRBV9 to TRBJ2-5; 9 positions match TRBD1. CDR3: CASNEQGAGETQYF. CDR3 nucleotide sequence: TGTGCCAGCAACGAACAGGGGGCGGGGGAGACCCAGTACTTC. The variable domain in full, completed from reference TRBV9 and TRBJ2-5, reads DSGVTQTPKHLITATGQRVTLRCSPRSGDLSVYWYQQSLDQGLQFLIQYYNGEERAKGNILERFSAQQFPDLHSELNLSSLELGDSALYFCASNEQGAGETQYFGPGTRLLVL.